This TCR beta chain appears in the sequencing data of a study of vaccination and CD4 T cells after COVID-19. The Oncomine TCR Beta short-read assay was applied to DNA of cultured CD4+ T cells. TCRdb re-called the PCR reads through MiXCR, storing one row per CDR3 protein. In the table there are more than 1,500 distinct CDR3 sequences, about an eighth of which are singletons. Indicated treatment: roughly ten-day PBMC culture with coronavirus spike peptide pools or control peptides (ViraFEST assay). It was before the COVID-19 pandemic (2011-2018) that the unexposed donor's CD4+ T cells were collected. V lost 5 bases, J lost 7 bases, and 10 bases lay in between. The CDR3 has 13 residues. Germline V gene sequence: CDR1 SGHRS, CDR2 YFSETQ. By frequency in the sample, this clonotype is medium-sized. Antigen: not known.

The chain uses TRBV5-1 and TRBJ1-6; possibly TRBD1 for D (6 bases). The sequence came from a human donor in good health. The sample was CD4+ T cells from blood, cultured in vitro. CDR3 sequence (DNA): TGCGCCAGCAGGGCAGGGGACAATTCACCCCTCCACTTT. The encoded protein is CASRAGDNSPLHF. The full variable domain, rest sourced from reference TRBV5-1 and TRBJ1-6, is KAGVTQTPRYLIKTRGQQVTLSCSPISGHRSVSWYQQTPGQGLQFLFEYFSETQRNKGNFPGRFSGRQFSNSRSEMNVSTLELGDSALYLCASRAGDNSPLHFGNGTRLTVT.